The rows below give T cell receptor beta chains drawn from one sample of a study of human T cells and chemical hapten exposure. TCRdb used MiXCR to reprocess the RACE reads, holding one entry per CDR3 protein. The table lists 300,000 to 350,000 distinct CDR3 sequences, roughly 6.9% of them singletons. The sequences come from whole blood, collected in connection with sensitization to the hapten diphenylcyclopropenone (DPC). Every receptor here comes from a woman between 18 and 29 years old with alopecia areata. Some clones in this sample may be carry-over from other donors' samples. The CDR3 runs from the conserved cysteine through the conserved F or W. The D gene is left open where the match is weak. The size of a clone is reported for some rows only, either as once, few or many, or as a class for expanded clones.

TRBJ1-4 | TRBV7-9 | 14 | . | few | CASSAPGGGRKLFF | TGTGCCAGCAGCGCTCCCGGTGGCGGGAGAAAACTGTTTTTT
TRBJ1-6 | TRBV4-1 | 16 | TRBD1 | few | CASSQSLQGANSPLHF | TGCGCCAGCAGCCAAAGTCTGCAGGGGGCTAATTCACCCCTCCACTTT
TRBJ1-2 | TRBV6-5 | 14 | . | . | CASSYRGDARGYTF | TGTGCCAGCAGTTACAGAGGGGACGCGCGGGGCTACACCTTC
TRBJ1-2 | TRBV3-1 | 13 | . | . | CASSLGSQYGYTF | TGTGCCAGCAGCCTGGGGAGCCAATATGGCTACACCTTC
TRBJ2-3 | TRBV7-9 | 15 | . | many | CASSPKSRLADTQYF | TGTGCCAGCAGCCCGAAATCCCGACTCGCAGATACGCAGTATTTT
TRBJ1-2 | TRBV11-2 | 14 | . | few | CASSLATTDYGYTF | TGTGCCAGCAGCTTAGCTACTACAGACTATGGCTACACCTTC
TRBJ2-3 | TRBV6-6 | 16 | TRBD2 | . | CATRSRGGRATDTQYF | TGTGCCACCCGCTCCCGGGGGGGGAGGGCGACAGATACGCAGTATTTT
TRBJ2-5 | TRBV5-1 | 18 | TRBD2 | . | CASSSGRTSGGHQETQYF | TGCGCCAGCAGCTCGGGTCGTACTAGCGGGGGCCACCAAGAGACCCAGTACTTC
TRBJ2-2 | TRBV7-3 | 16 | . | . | CASSLLPQGNTGELFF | TGTGCCAGCAGCTTATTGCCGCAGGGGAACACCGGGGAGCTGTTTTTT
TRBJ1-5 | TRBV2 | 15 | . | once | CASSDYADSNQPQHF | TGTGCCAGCAGTGATTACGCAGATAGCAATCAGCCCCAGCATTTT
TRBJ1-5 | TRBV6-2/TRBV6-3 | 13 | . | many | CASSMRGNQPQHF | TGTGCCAGCAGTATGAGAGGAAATCAGCCCCAGCATTTT
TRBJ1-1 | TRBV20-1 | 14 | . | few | CSAYRSVRNTEAFF | TGCAGTGCCTACCGCTCGGTTAGGAACACTGAAGCTTTCTTT
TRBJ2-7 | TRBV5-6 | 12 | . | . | CASSLDPHEQYF | TGTGCCAGCAGCTTGGACCCGCACGAGCAGTACTTC
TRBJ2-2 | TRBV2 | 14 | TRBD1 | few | CASNRGSDTGELFF | TGTGCCAGCAACAGGGGGTCGGACACCGGGGAGCTGTTTTTT
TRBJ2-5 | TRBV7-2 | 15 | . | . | CASSLGPMGPETQYF | TGTGCCAGCAGCTTAGGTCCGATGGGCCCAGAGACCCAGTACTTC
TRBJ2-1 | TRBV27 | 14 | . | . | CASTKLGLNTEQFF | TGTGCCAGCACCAAGTTAGGCCTAAACACTGAGCAGTTCTTC
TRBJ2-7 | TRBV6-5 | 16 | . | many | CASSYSKSGVSYEQYF | TGTGCCAGCAGTTACTCGAAATCGGGGGTTTCCTACGAGCAGTACTTC
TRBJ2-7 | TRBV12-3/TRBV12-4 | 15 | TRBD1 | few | CASNLGQGPSYEQYF | TGTGCCAGCAACCTGGGACAGGGTCCCTCCTACGAGCAGTACTTC
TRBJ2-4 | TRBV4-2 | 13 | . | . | CASSQGLGSIQYF | TGTGCCAGCAGCCAAGGACTAGGGAGCATTCAGTACTTC
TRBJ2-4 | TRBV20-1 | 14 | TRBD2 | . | CSARDRTSGGAGYF | TGCAGTGCTAGAGACAGGACTAGCGGGGGGGCCGGGTACTTC
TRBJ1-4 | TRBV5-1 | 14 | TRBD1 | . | CASRGQGAREKLFF | TGCGCCAGCAGGGGACAGGGGGCGAGAGAAAAACTGTTTTTT
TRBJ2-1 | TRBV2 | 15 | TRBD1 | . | CASSGRTGPYNEQFF | TGTGCCAGCAGTGGTAGGACAGGGCCCTACAATGAGCAGTTCTTC
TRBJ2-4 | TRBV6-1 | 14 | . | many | CATEGDIKKNIQYF | TGTGCCACCGAAGGAGACATCAAAAAAAACATTCAGTACTTC
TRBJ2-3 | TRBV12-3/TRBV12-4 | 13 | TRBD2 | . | CASSLTSGGLNYF | TGTGCCAGCAGCCTAACTAGCGGGGGGCTAAACTATTTT
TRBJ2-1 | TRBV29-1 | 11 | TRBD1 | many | CSVQTGGEQFF | TGCAGCGTTCAGACAGGGGGTGAGCAGTTCTTC
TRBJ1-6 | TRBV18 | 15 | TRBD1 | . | CASSPSSDRDSPLHF | TGTGCCAGCTCACCTAGCTCTGACAGGGACTCACCCCTCCACTTT
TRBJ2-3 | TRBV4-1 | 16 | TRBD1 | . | CASSQDLDRGRDTQYF | TGCGCCAGCAGCCAAGACCTGGACAGGGGGCGAGATACGCAGTATTTT
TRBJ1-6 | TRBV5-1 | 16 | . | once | CASSLARQAYNSPLHF | TGCGCCAGCAGCTTGGCGAGACAGGCATATAATTCACCCCTCCACTTT
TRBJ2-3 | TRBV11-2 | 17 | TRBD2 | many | CASRLLLAGGPADTQYF | TGTGCCAGCAGATTGCTACTAGCGGGGGGGCCTGCAGATACGCAGTATTTT
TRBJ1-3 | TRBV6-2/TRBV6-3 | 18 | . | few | CASSNSRGLSLSGNTIYF | TGTGCCAGCAGTAACTCCAGGGGTCTCTCTCTCTCTGGAAACACCATATATTTT
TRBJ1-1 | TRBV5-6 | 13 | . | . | CASSLALIGEAFF | TGTGCCAGCAGCTTGGCCCTTATCGGTGAAGCTTTCTTT
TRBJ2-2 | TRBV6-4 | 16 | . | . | CASSPSSGQGTGELFF | TGTGCCAGCAGTCCCTCCTCGGGGCAGGGAACCGGGGAGCTGTTTTTT
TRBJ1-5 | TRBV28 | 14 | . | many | CASSNGGVIQPQHF | TGTGCCAGCAGTAATGGGGGGGTAATTCAGCCCCAGCATTTT
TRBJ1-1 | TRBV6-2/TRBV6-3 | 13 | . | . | CAINKGLNTEAFF | TGTGCCATCAACAAGGGGTTGAACACTGAAGCTTTCTTT
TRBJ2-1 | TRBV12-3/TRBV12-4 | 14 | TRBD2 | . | CASSIAGEYNEQFF | TGTGCCAGCAGTATAGCGGGGGAATACAATGAGCAGTTCTTC
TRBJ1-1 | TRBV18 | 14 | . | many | CASSQGTPNTEAFF | TGTGCCAGCTCCCAAGGGACTCCGAACACTGAAGCTTTCTTT
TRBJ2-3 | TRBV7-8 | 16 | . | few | CASSFQGLGGTDTQYF | TGTGCCAGCAGCTTTCAGGGGCTAGGTGGGACAGATACGCAGTATTTT
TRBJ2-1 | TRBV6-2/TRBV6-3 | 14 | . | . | CATDWGHSYNEQFF | TGTGCCACCGACTGGGGGCACTCCTACAATGAGCAGTTCTTC
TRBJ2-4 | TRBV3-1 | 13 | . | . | CASSRLSQNIQYF | TGTGCCAGCAGCCGCCTATCCCAAAACATTCAGTACTTC
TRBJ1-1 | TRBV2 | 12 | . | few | CASSDGSSFKLF | TGTGCCAGCAGTGATGGGTCCTCCTTCAAGCTCTTT
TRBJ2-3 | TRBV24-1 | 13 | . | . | CATSGRGTDTQYF | TGTGCCACCAGTGGGCGGGGCACAGATACGCAGTATTTT
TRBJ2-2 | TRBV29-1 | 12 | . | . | CSVARSDGELFF | TGCAGCGTTGCCCGATCGGACGGGGAGCTGTTTTTT
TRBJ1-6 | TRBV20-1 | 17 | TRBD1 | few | CSARGQGLRSYNSPLHF | TGCAGTGCTAGGGGACAGGGTCTAAGGTCCTATAATTCACCCCTCCACTTT
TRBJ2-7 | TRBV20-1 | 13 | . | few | CSAEKGPFYEQYF | TGCAGTGCGGAAAAGGGACCGTTCTACGAGCAGTACTTC
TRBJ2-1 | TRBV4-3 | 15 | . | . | CASSQGGPRGNEQFF | TGCGCCAGCAGCCAGGGGGGGCCCAGGGGTAATGAGCAGTTCTTC
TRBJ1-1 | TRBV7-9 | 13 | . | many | CASSLDENTEAFF | TGTGCCAGCAGCTTGGACGAGAACACTGAAGCTTTCTTT
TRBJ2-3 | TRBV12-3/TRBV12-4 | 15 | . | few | CASRPSLDRQDTQYF | TGTGCCAGCAGGCCCAGCCTCGACAGACAAGATACGCAGTATTTT
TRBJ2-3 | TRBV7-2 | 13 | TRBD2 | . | CASTVGGADTQYF | TGTGCCTCCACCGTGGGGGGGGCAGATACGCAGTATTTT